The next 20 T cell receptor beta chains were all read from a single sample in a study of blood T cell repertoires in COVID-19. Assay used: immunoSEQ multiplex PCR; TCRdb lists only in-frame clones, some missing. Of hundreds of thousands of clones detected, 75% to 90% appear once; the ten largest clones hold 1% to 1.3%. Sequencing used PBMCs or T cells enriched from blood (not recorded which). These receptors originate from a man aged 30-40 years who had recovered from COVID-19.

The chain links TRBV15 to TRBJ1-5, with TRBD1 identical over 9 bases. This CDR3 has 17 amino acids. V was pared by 3 bases and J by 5 bases, with 11 bases of the junction left unmatched. CDR1 LNHNV and CDR2 YYDKDF come from the germline V gene (reference sequence). The CDR3 is CATSSPWRDRVHQPQHF. The DNA of the CDR3 is TGTGCCACCAGCAGCCCCTGGCGGGACAGGGTCCATCAGCCCCAGCATTTT.

The chain links TRBV28 to TRBJ1-4; D may be TRBD1 (6 bases). V dropped 5 bases and J dropped 7 bases, with 32 bases sitting between them. The length of the CDR3 is 20 residues. Germline CDR1 is MDHEN and CDR2 is SYDVKM. CDR3 coding DNA: TGTGCCAGCAGTGAAAACCGGGACACTTTAAATCTGACCTTTGTTGAAAAACTGTTTTTT. It is translated as CASSENRDTLNLTFVEKLFF.

The chain uses TRBV19 and TRBJ1-5; D is unresolved. V lost 3 bases, J lost 13 bases, and 13 bases lay in between. The germline V gene encodes CDR1 LNHDA and CDR2 SQIVND (reference sequence). CDR3 length: 12 residues. DNA for the CDR3: TGTGCCAGTAGTATGAGCGGAAAGGCTCAGCATTTT. It codes for CASSMSGKAQHF.

J is TRBJ2-1 and V is TRBV10-3, with 9 bases that match TRBD2. CDR1 is ENHRY and CDR2 is SYGVKD in the germline V gene. This CDR3 has 15 residues. Trimming cost V 0 bases and J 3 bases; bases outside gene matches: 0. CDR3 nucleotide sequence: TGTGCCATCAGTGAGTCTAGCGGGAGCTACAATGAGCAGTTCTTC. Translation gives CAISESSGSYNEQFF.

The rearrangement joins TRBV2 to TRBJ2-1; 9 positions match TRBD2. This CDR3 contains 15 residues. V shed 1 base and J 9 bases; nucleotides not matched to a gene: 7. CDR1 and CDR2 (germline): SNHLY, FYNNEI. The DNA for the CDR3 is TGTGCCAGCAGTGAAGAAGCGGGAGGCATGGGTGAGCAGTTCTTC. It translates to CASSEEAGGMGEQFF.

The chain carries TRBV7-8 and TRBJ2-7; D may be TRBD2 (5 bases). The CDR3 has 15 residues. Trimming pared 4 bases from V and 2 bases from J, leaving 15 bases between. CDR1 and CDR2 from the germline V gene are SGHVS and FQNEAQ. CDR3 DNA: TGTGCCAGCAGCTCGAGCCGACTAATTACCTACGAGCAGTACTTC. As protein: CASSSSRLITYEQYF.

The chain joins TRBV5-1 to TRBJ2-3; D gene unclear. Trimming shortened V by 2 bases and J by 6 bases, and 10 bases separated the two germline ends. Germline loops: CDR1 SGHRS, CDR2 YFSETQ. The CDR3 contains 13 residues. CDR3 sequence: CASSFILEDTQYF. The DNA for the CDR3 is TGCGCCAGCAGCTTCATTTTGGAGGATACGCAGTATTTT.

The chain joins TRBV27 to TRBJ2-3, with TRBD1 identical over 7 bases. V was pared by 7 bases and J by 4 bases, with 14 bases of the junction left unmatched. The V gene's germline CDR1 is MNHEY and CDR2 SMNVEV (reference sequence). The CDR3 spans 16 residues. CDR3 bases: TGTGCCAGCATGGTCTGGGGCACAGGGGATGCAGATACGCAGTATTTT. This gives the protein CASMVWGTGDADTQYF.

The rearrangement joins TRBV30 to TRBJ1-6, with 10 positions matching TRBD1. CDR3 length: 14 amino acids. The germline V gene encodes CDR1 GTSNPN and CDR2 SVGIG (reference sequence). V lost 6 bases and J lost 6; bases outside the gene matches: 5. The CDR3 sequence is CACIRDRGNSPLHF. The CDR3 coding sequence is TGTGCCTGTATCCGGGACAGGGGTAATTCACCCCTCCACTTT. Combining the CDR3 with reference TRBV30 and TRBJ1-6 gives the whole variable domain SQTIHQWPATLVQPVGSPLSLECTVEGTSNPNLYWYRQAAGRGLQLLFYSVGIGQISSEVPQNLSASRPQDRQFILSSKKLLLSDSGFYLCACIRDRGNSPLHFGNGTRLTVT.

The gene calls are TRBV13 and TRBJ2-7; the match to TRBD1 covers 7 bases. The V gene end was trimmed by 2 bases and the J gene end by 2 bases; junction bases not matched to a gene: 9. CDR3 length: 16 residues. Germline V gives CDR1 PRHDT, CDR2 FYEKMQ (reference sequence). CDR3 in DNA: TGTGCCAGCAGCTTAAGGTCGGACAGGACGACCTACGAGCAGTACTTC. This sequence encodes CASSLRSDRTTYEQYF.

The chain joins TRBV5-4 to TRBJ2-1; possibly TRBD1 for D (6 bases). V lost 1 base and J 6 bases, leaving 14 bases between the germline ends. Germline-derived CDR1 and CDR2 are SGHNT and YYREEE (reference sequence). The CDR3 totals 15 residues. The CDR3 DNA sequence: TGTGCCAGCAGCTTGAGCGCAGGGGTAAGCAATGAGCAGTTCTTC. Translation: CASSLSAGVSNEQFF.

V and J are TRBV27 and TRBJ1-1; 8 nucleotides align to TRBD1. The CDR3 sequence is 14 residues long. The ends lost 6 bases at V and 3 bases at J; junction bases unmatched: 6. The germline gives CDR1 MNHEY, CDR2 SMNVEV (reference sequence). The CDR3 DNA is TGTGCCAGCAGCCCGGACAGGGCTTACACTGAAGCTTTCTTT. This gives the protein CASSPDRAYTEAFF.

This clone came up a few times. This sequence joins TRBV19 and TRBJ1-5; D possibly corresponds to TRBD1 (6 bases). The CDR3 is 13 amino acids. Germline-derived CDR1 and CDR2 are LNHDA and SQIVND (reference sequence). V was cut by 3 bases and J by 5 bases, with 8 bases left in between. The CDR3 coding sequence is TGTGCCAGTAGTATCGCAGGGGATCAGCCCCAGCATTTT. This translates into CASSIAGDQPQHF.

This chain joins TRBV5-1 and TRBJ2-3; 10 bases fit TRBD1. Germline V CDR1 and CDR2: SGHRS, YFSETQ. V dropped 3 bases and J dropped 2; count of bases not matched to a gene: 3. The CDR3 spans 15 residues. The CDR3 reads CASSSGTGDTDTQYF. The CDR3 nucleotides read TGCGCCAGCAGCTCCGGGACAGGGGACACAGATACGCAGTATTTT.

In DNA form, the CDR3 reads TGTGCCAGCAGTTATTTGAGTAGCGGGCCGAAATACCAAGAGACCCAGTACTTC. Protein product: CASSYLSSGPKYQETQYF. V is TRBV27 and J is TRBJ2-5; TRBD2 agrees at 7 bases. CDR3 size: 18 residues. Trimming at V came to 4 bases and at J to 0 bases, leaving 14 bases not matched to a gene. CDR1 and CDR2 (germline): MNHEY, SMNVEV (reference sequence).

The chain has TRBV3-1 (or the pseudogene TRBV3-2) and TRBJ2-7; 9 bases line up with TRBD2. Germline CDR1 is LGHDT and CDR2 is YNNKEL (reference sequence). J was trimmed by 1 base and V by 10 bases; bases with no gene match: 5. The CDR3 has 13 residues. The CDR3 DNA is TGTGCCACCAATAGCGGGGGTTCCTACGAGCAGTACTTC. It encodes CATNSGGSYEQYF.

The chain employs TRBV10-2 and TRBJ2-1; TRBD1 might be the D (6 bases). This CDR3 has 15 amino acids. V lost 3 bases and J 7 bases, leaving 16 bases between the germline ends. Germline V CDR1 and CDR2: WSHSY, SAAADI. CDR3: CASSDEDLRGNEQFF. CDR3 nucleotides: TGCGCCAGCAGTGACGAGGACCTGAGGGGGAATGAGCAGTTCTTC.

This rearrangement joins TRBV19 to TRBJ2-5, with 8 bases aligning to TRBD1. CDR3 length: 14 amino acids. The germline V gene has CDR1 LNHDA and CDR2 SQIVND (reference sequence). The junction had 6 bases not matched to a gene; V was cut back by 5 bases and J by 4 bases. In nucleotides, the CDR3 is TGTGCCAGTAGTTGGGACAGGACTTTAGAGACCCAGTACTTC. Translation: CASSWDRTLETQYF. Based on the CDR3 plus reference TRBV19 and TRBJ2-5, the full variable domain is DGGITQSPKYLFRKEGQNVTLSCEQNLNHDAMYWYRQDPGQGLRLIYYSQIVNDFQKGDIAEGYSVSREKKESFPLTVTSAQKNPTAFYLCASSWDRTLETQYFGPGTRLLVL.

The CDR3 nucleotides are TGCAGCGTTGAGAAACAGGGGTCGAACACTGAAGCTTTCTTT. It codes for CSVEKQGSNTEAFF. The rearrangement uses TRBV29-1 and TRBJ1-1; TRBD1 aligns across 7 bases. The CDR3 covers 14 residues. Per germline, CDR1 SQVTM and CDR2 ANQGSEA. The V segment lost 3 bases and the J segment 1 base; nucleotides outside the gene matches: 5.

The chain couples TRBV10-2 to TRBJ2-3; no firm D call. This CDR3 is built from 15 residues. The ends were cut back, 2 bases at V and 3 bases at J, with 12 bases in the middle. Germline assignment: CDR1 WSHSY and CDR2 SAAADI. CDR3 residues: CASSEPAGITDTQYF. The DNA of the CDR3 is TGCGCCAGCAGTGAGCCAGCAGGTATTACAGATACGCAGTATTTT.